This TCR beta chain was sequenced for a study of T-cell reconstitution after alpha-beta-depleted transplantation in children. General study results and limits: The study reportedly traced alpha-beta T cells about two months after transplant to several hundred expanded graft clones. T-cell counts and diversity at one year post-transplant came mainly from newly produced T cells.

Germline-derived CDR1 and CDR2 are LGHNA and YNFKEQ. The CDR3 loop spans 15 amino acids. The V gene end was trimmed by 4 bases and the J gene end by 2 bases; junction bases not matched to a gene: 5. Unique molecular identifiers featured in how the TCRbeta library was prepared. TCRdb used MiXCR to reprocess the PCR reads, holding one entry per CDR3 protein. The sample lists some 830,000 distinct CDR3 sequences; about 16% were seen once. This clonotype was recorded a few times. Its target is not known. This specimen consisted of PBMCs, mostly from graft donor cells, obtained 360 days after TCRalphabeta/CD19-depleted stem cell transplant. The V gene is TRBV4-2, the J gene TRBJ2-5; 9 nucleotides line up with TRBD2. The clonotype was recovered from a male patient between 10 and 17 years old who had a stem cell transplant for acute lymphoblastic leukemia, so the T cells may come from the graft donor. CDR3 sequence reads: CASSRILAGQETQYF. The CDR3 DNA is TGTGCCAGCAGCCGGATTCTAGCGGGACAAGAGACCCAGTACTTC.